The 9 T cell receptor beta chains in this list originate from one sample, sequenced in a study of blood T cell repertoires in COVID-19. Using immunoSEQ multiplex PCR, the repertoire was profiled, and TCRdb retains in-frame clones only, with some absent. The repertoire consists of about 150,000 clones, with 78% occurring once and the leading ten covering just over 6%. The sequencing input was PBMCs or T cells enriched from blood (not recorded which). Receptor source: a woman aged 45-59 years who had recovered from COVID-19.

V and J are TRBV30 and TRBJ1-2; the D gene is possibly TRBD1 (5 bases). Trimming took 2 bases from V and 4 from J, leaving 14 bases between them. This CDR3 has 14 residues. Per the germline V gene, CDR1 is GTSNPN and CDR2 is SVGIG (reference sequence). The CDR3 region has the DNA TGTGCCTGGAGTCATGGGGGGAAAGGCTATGGCTACACCTTC. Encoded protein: CAWSHGGKGYGYTF.

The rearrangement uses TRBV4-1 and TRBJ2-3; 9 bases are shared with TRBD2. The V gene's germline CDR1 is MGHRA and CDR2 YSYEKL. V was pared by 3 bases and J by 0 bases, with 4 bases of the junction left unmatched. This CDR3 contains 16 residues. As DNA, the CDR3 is TGCGCCAGCAGCCAGTTTGCGGGGGGGAGCACAGATACGCAGTATTTT. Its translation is CASSQFAGGSTDTQYF.

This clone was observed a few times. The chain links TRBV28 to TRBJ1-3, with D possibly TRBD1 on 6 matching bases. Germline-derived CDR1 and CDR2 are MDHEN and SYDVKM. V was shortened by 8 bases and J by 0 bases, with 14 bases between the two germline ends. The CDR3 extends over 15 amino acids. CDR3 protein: CASGYGTLSGNTIYF. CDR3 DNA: TGTGCCAGCGGGTACGGGACACTCTCTGGAAACACCATATATTTT.

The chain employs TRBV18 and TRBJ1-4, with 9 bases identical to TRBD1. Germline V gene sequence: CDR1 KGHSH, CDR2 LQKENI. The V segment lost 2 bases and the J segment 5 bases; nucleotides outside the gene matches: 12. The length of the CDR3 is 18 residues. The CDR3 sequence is CASSPGRTGVTSNEKLFF. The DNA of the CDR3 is TGTGCCAGCTCACCAGGCCGGACAGGGGTCACCTCCAATGAAAAACTGTTTTTT.

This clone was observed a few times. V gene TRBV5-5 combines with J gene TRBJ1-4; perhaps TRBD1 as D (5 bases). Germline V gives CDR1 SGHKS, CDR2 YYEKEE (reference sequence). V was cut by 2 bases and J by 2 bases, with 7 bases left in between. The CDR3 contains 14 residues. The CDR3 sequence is CASSFGGTNEKLFF. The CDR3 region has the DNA TGTGCCAGCAGCTTCGGGGGGACTAATGAAAAACTGTTTTTT. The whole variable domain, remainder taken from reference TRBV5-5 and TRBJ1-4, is DAGVTQSPTHLIKTRGQQVTLRCSPISGHKSVSWYQQVLGQGPQFIFQYYEKEERGRGNFPDRFSARQFPNYSSELNVNALLLGDSALYLCASSFGGTNEKLFFGSGTQLSVL.

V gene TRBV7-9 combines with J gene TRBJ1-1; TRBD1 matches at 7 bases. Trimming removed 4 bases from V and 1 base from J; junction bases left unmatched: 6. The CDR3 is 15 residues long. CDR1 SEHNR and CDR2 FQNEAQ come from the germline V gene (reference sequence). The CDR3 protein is CASSYMDRPNTEAFF. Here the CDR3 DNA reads TGTGCCAGCAGCTACATGGACAGGCCGAACACTGAAGCTTTCTTT.

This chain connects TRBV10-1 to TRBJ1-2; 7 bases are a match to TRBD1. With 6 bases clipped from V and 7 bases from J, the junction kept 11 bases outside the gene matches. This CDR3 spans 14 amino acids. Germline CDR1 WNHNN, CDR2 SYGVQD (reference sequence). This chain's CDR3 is CASREMTGIGGYTF. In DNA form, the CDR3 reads TGCGCCAGCAGAGAGATGACAGGGATCGGTGGCTACACCTTC.

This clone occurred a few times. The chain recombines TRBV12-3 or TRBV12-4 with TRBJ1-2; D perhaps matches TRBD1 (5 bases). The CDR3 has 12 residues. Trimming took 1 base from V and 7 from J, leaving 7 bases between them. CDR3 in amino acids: CASSLDRRGYTF. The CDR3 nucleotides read TGTGCCAGCAGTTTAGACAGGCGTGGCTACACCTTC.

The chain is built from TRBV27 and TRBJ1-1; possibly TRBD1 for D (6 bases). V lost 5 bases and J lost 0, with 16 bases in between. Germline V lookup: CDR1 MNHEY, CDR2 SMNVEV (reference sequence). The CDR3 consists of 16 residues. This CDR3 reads CASSGRGGDMNTEAFF. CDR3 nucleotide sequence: TGTGCCAGCAGTGGCCGGGGGGGGGACATGAACACTGAAGCTTTCTTT.